Following are 25 T cell receptor beta chains from one sample sequenced in a study of blood T cell repertoires in COVID-19. Data came from immunoSEQ multiplex PCR; TCRdb stores just in-frame clones and leaves some out. The table records 170,000 or so clones, around 86% of them present only once. The material sequenced was peripheral blood. These receptors all stem from a man between 50 and 59 years old with active or convalescent COVID-19.

The gene calls are TRBV6-4 and TRBJ1-4; D unresolved. This CDR3 has 13 amino acids. Trimming stripped 6 bases from V and 5 bases from J, with 10 bases between. Per germline, CDR1 MRHNA and CDR2 SNTAGT. The CDR3 DNA follows: TGTGCCAGCAGACGAGGGCCGAATGAAAAACTGTTTTTT. Translated: CASRRGPNEKLFF.

This clone was observed once. The J gene is TRBJ2-5, the V gene TRBV24-1; 8 bases align to TRBD1. This CDR3 is built from 16 residues. Losses at the gene ends were 3 bases for V and 5 bases for J; bases not matched to a gene: 10. CDR1 is KGHDR and CDR2 is SFDVKD in the germline V gene. In DNA, the CDR3 is TGTGCCACCAGTGATATACGGACAGGGTCTGGGGAGACCCAGTACTTC. Translation gives CATSDIRTGSGETQYF.

The V gene is TRBV28, the J gene TRBJ2-2; D is unresolved. This CDR3 is 17 amino acids long. V was trimmed by 2 bases and J by 0 bases, leaving 13 bases between them. Germline loops: CDR1 MDHEN, CDR2 SYDVKM. CDR3 coding DNA: TGTGCCAGCAGTTTAAGTACAGCCGTATCGAACACCGGGGAGCTGTTTTTT. It specifies CASSLSTAVSNTGELFF.

The gene calls are TRBV18 and TRBJ2-7, with 9 bases fitting TRBD1. Germline CDR1 reads KGHSH; CDR2 reads LQKENI. V shed 3 bases, J shed 5 bases, and the junction held 8 bases outside the gene matches. This CDR3 contains 15 residues. The CDR3 DNA is TGTGCCAGCTCACCCGGGACAGGGATGGCGAACGAGCAGTACTTC. Its protein is CASSPGTGMANEQYF. Filled out from reference TRBV18 and TRBJ2-7, the complete variable domain reads NAGVMQNPRHLVRRRGQEARLRCSPMKGHSHVYWYRQLPEEGLKFMVYLQKENIIDESGMPKERFSAEFPKEGPSILRIQQVVRGDSAAYFCASSPGTGMANEQYFGPGTRLTVT.

This clone has more than one count but fewer than ten. The chain couples TRBV11-1 to TRBJ2-2; D is possibly TRBD1 (5 bases). The germline V gene encodes CDR1 SGHAT and CDR2 FQDESV (reference sequence). V lost 2 bases to trimming and J lost 7 bases, with 14 bases between them. CDR3 length equals 15 residues. In nucleotides, the CDR3 is TGTGCCAGCAGCTTACTCAGGGCGTTTGGCGGGGAGCTGTTTTTT. Translating gives CASSLLRAFGGELFF. The entire variable domain, with the rest obtained from reference TRBV11-1 and TRBJ2-2, is as follows: EAEVAQSPRYKITEKSQAVAFWCDPISGHATLYWYRQILGQGPELLVQFQDESVVDDSQLPKDRFSAERLKGVDSTLKIQPAELGDSAMYLCASSLLRAFGGELFFGEGSRLTVL.

The J gene is TRBJ1-1, the V gene TRBV7-9, with D unresolved. Germline assignment: CDR1 SEHNR and CDR2 FQNEAQ (reference sequence). V dropped 5 bases and J dropped 1 base, with 8 bases sitting between them. The CDR3 is 13 amino acids. In DNA, the CDR3 is TGTGCCAGCAGCGAGAGGAGGAACACTGAAGCTTTCTTT. This codes for CASSERRNTEAFF.

The V gene is TRBV29-1, the J gene TRBJ1-4, with D tentatively TRBD1 (5 bases). This CDR3 spans 13 amino acids. Germline loops: CDR1 SQVTM, CDR2 ANQGSEA. With 3 bases removed from V and 6 bases from J, the gap between germline ends came to 11 bases. CDR3 DNA: TGCAGCGTTGAGGGCCCGGGGGATGAAAAACTGTTTTTT. Translation: CSVEGPGDEKLFF.

The CDR3 region has the DNA TGTGCCAGCAGCCCCCGGGGAGACGGGGAGCTGTTTTTT. Translating it yields CASSPRGDGELFF. The chain combines TRBV9 with TRBJ2-2, with D possibly TRBD2 on 5 matching bases. CDR1 and CDR2 from the germline V gene are SGDLS and YYNGEE. V was cut by 4 bases and J by 7 bases, with 11 bases left in between. This CDR3 has 13 residues.

V gene TRBV4-2 combines with J gene TRBJ1-3; 10 nucleotides match TRBD1. In germline, CDR1 is LGHNA, CDR2 YNFKEQ. Trimming at V came to 3 bases and at J to 3 bases, leaving 2 bases not matched to a gene. This CDR3 has 15 residues. CDR3 nucleotide sequence: TGTGCCAGCAGCCAGGGACAGGGGCTTGGAAACACCATATATTTT. Translation: CASSQGQGLGNTIYF.

The V and J genes are TRBV27 and TRBJ2-5; 7 bases fit TRBD2. This CDR3 is built from 13 residues. The V segment lost 6 bases and the J segment 2 bases; nucleotides outside the gene matches: 3. From germline, CDR1 is MNHEY and CDR2 SMNVEV (reference sequence). In DNA form, the CDR3 reads TGTGCCAGCAGGGCTAGCGGTCAAGAGACCCAGTACTTC. Translation: CASRASGQETQYF.

V usage is TRBV5-1 and J usage is TRBJ2-5, with 9 bases matching TRBD1. Looked up from germline, CDR1 is SGHRS and CDR2 is YFSETQ. V was pared by 4 bases and J by 5 bases, with 6 bases of the junction left unmatched. This CDR3 contains 14 residues. The CDR3 region has the DNA TGCGCCAGCAGCATACAGGGGGCTAGGGAGACCCAGTACTTC. Protein: CASSIQGARETQYF.

The chain is built from TRBV21-1 and TRBJ1-2; the table calls TRBD1, which could not be checked here. TRBV21-1 represents a pseudogene. The CDR3 runs to 16 residues. The CDR3 region is CASSNTDNRVGYGYTF. The CDR3 nucleotides are TGTGCCAGCAGCAACACCGATAACAGGGTAGGCTATGGCTACACCTTC.

V is TRBV9 and J is TRBJ2-5; possible D gene TRBD2, 5 bases. V was trimmed by 0 bases and J by 9 bases, leaving 12 bases between them. The CDR3 loop spans 13 amino acids. From germline, CDR1 is SGDLS and CDR2 YYNGEE. The CDR3 DNA sequence: TGTGCCAGCAGCGTAGTCCCCGGGCGGGCCCAGTACTTC. Translating gives CASSVVPGRAQYF.

This chain connects TRBV15 to TRBJ2-7; 8 positions agree with TRBD1. The CDR3 contains 16 residues. V shed 0 bases, J shed 2 bases, and the junction held 6 bases outside the gene matches. Germline assignment: CDR1 LNHNV and CDR2 YYDKDF (reference sequence). The CDR3 nucleotides are TGTGCCACCAGCAGAGAACCGCCGGGACAGGCCTACGAGCAGTACTTC. It yields the protein CATSREPPGQAYEQYF.

The chain couples TRBV25-1 to TRBJ2-1; 14 bases are shared with TRBD2. The CDR3 is 17 amino acids. V lost 5 bases and J lost 7; bases outside the gene matches: 10. Germline loops: CDR1 MGHDK, CDR2 SYGVNS. CDR3 region: CASSQTPGTSGGNEQFF. Written as DNA, the CDR3 is TGTGCCAGCAGTCAAACCCCCGGGACTAGCGGGGGTAATGAGCAGTTCTTC.

This chain links TRBV28 with TRBJ1-1; D is unresolved. V shed 6 bases and J shed 5 bases, with 19 bases lying between them. Germline loops: CDR1 MDHEN, CDR2 SYDVKM. CDR3 size: 15 residues. The CDR3 protein is CASSLRIGRDTEAFF. The CDR3 nucleotides read TGTGCCAGCAGCCTTCGGATAGGGAGAGATACTGAAGCTTTCTTT.

This chain uses TRBV28 with TRBJ1-1; D remains ambiguous. V was clipped by 5 bases and J by 5 bases, with 6 bases between them. This CDR3 is built from 11 residues. Germline CDR1 and CDR2: MDHEN and SYDVKM. CDR3 nucleotide sequence: TGTGCCAGCAGTATACTGACTGAAGCTTTCTTT. Encoded protein: CASSILTEAFF.

In DNA form, the CDR3 reads TGCGCCAGCAGCTCCCTAGCGGGAGGGCCAAACACCGGGGAGCTGTTTTTT. Its translation: CASSSLAGGPNTGELFF. This rearrangement joins TRBV5-1 to TRBJ2-2, with 12 bases identical to TRBD2. Germline V gives CDR1 SGHRS, CDR2 YFSETQ. Germline trimming cut 3 bases from V and 2 bases from J; bases unmatched to any gene: 5. The CDR3 extends over 17 amino acids.

This chain joins TRBV5-6 and TRBJ1-5; tentatively, D is TRBD1 (5 bases). The germline CDR1 and CDR2 sequences are SGHDT and YYEEEE. This CDR3 has 13 residues. Trimming took 3 bases from V and 5 from J, leaving 9 bases between them. CDR3 amino acids: CASSSRGYQPQHF. In DNA form, the CDR3 reads TGTGCCAGCAGCTCCCGGGGGTATCAGCCCCAGCATTTT.

This chain connects TRBV6-6 to TRBJ2-2; D is possibly TRBD1 (7 bases). Germline CDR1 MNHNY, CDR2 SVGAGI (reference sequence). The CDR3 extends over 14 amino acids. Trimming stripped 7 bases from V and 3 bases from J, with 12 bases between. CDR3 protein: CASKEGADTGELFF. The CDR3 coding sequence is TGTGCCAGCAAGGAGGGGGCAGACACCGGGGAGCTGTTTTTT.

The chain carries TRBV6-5 and TRBJ2-7, with D unresolved. Germline values: CDR1 MNHEY, CDR2 SVGAGI. Trimming shortened V by 4 bases and J by 4 bases, and 5 bases separated the two germline ends. The CDR3 has 11 amino acids. The CDR3 nucleotides are TGTGCCAGCAGTTCGACTTACGAGCAGTACTTC. This sequence encodes CASSSTYEQYF.

This clone was seen a handful of times. The genes are TRBV7-3 and TRBJ2-1, with TRBD2 identical over 7 bases. The J segment lost 8 bases and the V segment lost 2 bases, leaving 6 bases of the junction unmatched. The CDR3 runs 14 residues. Germline V gives CDR1 SGHTA, CDR2 FQGTGA. DNA for the CDR3: TGTGCCAGCAGCTTAGGCGGGAGTGTAGATGAGCAGTTCTTC. Translated: CASSLGGSVDEQFF. Using reference TRBV7-3 and TRBJ2-1 for the parts outside the CDR3, the full variable domain is GAGVSQTPSNKVTEKGKYVELRCDPISGHTALYWYRQSLGQGPEFLIYFQGTGAADDSGLPNDRFFAVRPEGSVSTLKIQRTERGDSAVYLCASSLGGSVDEQFFGPGTRLTVL.

The chain links TRBV28 to TRBJ1-2, with unresolved D. The germline V gene encodes CDR1 MDHEN and CDR2 SYDVKM. CDR3 length equals 13 residues. Trimming shortened V by 5 bases and J by 6 bases, and 13 bases separated the two germline ends. CDR3 protein: CASSMVPSHGYTF. CDR3 bases: TGTGCCAGCAGTATGGTTCCCAGTCATGGCTACACCTTC.

This clone was observed a few times. The V and J genes are TRBV18 and TRBJ2-7; 9 nucleotides agree with TRBD1. This CDR3 is built from 16 residues. CDR1 and CDR2 (germline): KGHSH, LQKENI. The ends lost 3 bases at V and 0 bases at J; junction bases unmatched: 6. CDR3 amino acids: CASSPSGTGYSYEQYF. The CDR3 DNA sequence: TGTGCCAGCTCACCTTCCGGGACAGGGTACTCCTACGAGCAGTACTTC.

The CDR3 DNA sequence: TGTGCCAGCTCACCGGCTTCGAACACTGAAGCTTTCTTT. Translation gives CASSPASNTEAFF. The J gene is TRBJ1-1, the V gene TRBV18; D is ambiguous. This CDR3 has 13 amino acids. V lost 3 bases and J lost 1, with 6 bases in between. CDR1 is KGHSH and CDR2 is LQKENI in the germline V gene.